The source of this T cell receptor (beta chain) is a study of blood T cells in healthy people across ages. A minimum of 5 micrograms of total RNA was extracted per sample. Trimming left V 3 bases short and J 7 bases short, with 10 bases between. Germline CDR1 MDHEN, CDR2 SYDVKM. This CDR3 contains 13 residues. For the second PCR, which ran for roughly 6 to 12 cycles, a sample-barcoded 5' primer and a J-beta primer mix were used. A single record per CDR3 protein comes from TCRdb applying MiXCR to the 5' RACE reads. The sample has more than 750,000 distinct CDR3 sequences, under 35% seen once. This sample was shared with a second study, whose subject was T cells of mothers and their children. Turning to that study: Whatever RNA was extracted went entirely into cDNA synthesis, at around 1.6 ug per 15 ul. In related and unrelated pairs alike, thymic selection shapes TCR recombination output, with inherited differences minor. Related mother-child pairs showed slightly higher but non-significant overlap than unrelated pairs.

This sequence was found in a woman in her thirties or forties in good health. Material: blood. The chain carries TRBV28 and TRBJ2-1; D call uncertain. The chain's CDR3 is CASSLPPLNEQFF. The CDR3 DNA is TGTGCCAGCAGTTTGCCCCCCCTTAATGAGCAGTTCTTC.